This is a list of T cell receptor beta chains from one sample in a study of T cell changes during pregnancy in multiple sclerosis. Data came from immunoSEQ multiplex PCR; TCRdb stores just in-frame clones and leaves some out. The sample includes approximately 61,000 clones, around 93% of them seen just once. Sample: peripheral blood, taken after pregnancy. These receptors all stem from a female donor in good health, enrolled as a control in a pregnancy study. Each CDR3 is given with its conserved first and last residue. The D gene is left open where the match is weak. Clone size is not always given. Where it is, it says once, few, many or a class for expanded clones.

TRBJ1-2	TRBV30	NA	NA	CAWSVTGLGYGYTF	TGTGCCTGGAGTGTAACAGGGCTCGGCTATGGCTACACCTTC
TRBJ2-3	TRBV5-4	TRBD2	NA	CASSQGLETFEGTDTQYF	TGTGCCAGCAGCCAGGGACTAGAGACATTTGAGGGCACAGATACGCAGTATTTT
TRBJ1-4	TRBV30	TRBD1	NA	CAWNRDRLSELFF	TGTGCCTGGAACCGGGACAGACTTTCGGAACTGTTTTTT
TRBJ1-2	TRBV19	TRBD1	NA	CASSIGRQGGYGYTF	TGTGCCAGTAGTATAGGAAGACAGGGGGGCTATGGCTACACCTTC
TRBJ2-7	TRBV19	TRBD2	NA	CASSIIGLESVQYF	TGTGCCAGTAGTATAATCGGACTAGAGTCTGTGCAGTACTTC
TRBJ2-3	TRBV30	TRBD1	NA	CAWSVLGTVTDTQYF	TGTGCCTGGAGTGTACTCGGGACAGTCACAGATACGCAGTATTTT
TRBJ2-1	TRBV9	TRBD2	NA	CASSSQRGSGGRSYNEQFF	TGTGCCAGCAGCTCCCAGAGGGGAAGCGGGGGCCGCTCCTACAATGAGCAGTTCTTC
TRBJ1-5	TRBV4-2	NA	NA	CASSQSAGKSNQPQHF	TGTGCCAGCAGCCAGTCGGCAGGGAAGAGCAATCAGCCCCAGCATTTT
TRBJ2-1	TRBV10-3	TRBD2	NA	CAISGLAMTSSSYNEQFF	TGTGCCATCAGCGGACTAGCAATGACCTCCTCCTCCTACAATGAGCAGTTCTTC
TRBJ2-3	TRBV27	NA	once	CASTYRGAADFTDTQYF	TGTGCCAGCACCTACCGGGGGGCGGCAGACTTCACAGATACGCAGTATTTT
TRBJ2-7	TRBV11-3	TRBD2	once	CASSSGTKSEQYF	TGTGCCAGCAGCTCCGGGACTAAAAGCGAGCAGTACTTC